This TCR beta chain was obtained from a study of human T cells and chemical hapten exposure. Background on the study: Patients were mainly female, each with alopecia areata, totalis or universalis. Study-wide results and caveats: Expanded TCRs showed more large CDR3 clusters than pre-sensitization or healthy control sets.

As regards this clonotype: Its antigen is as yet unknown.

V gave up 5 bases and J gave up 9 bases, with 11 bases separating them. The CDR3 is 12 residues long. Germline V gene data show CDR1 as SGHVS and CDR2 as FNYEAQ. Regarding time point: pre-sensitization, week 0. Specified treatment: therapeutic diphenylcyclopropenone sensitization with weekly scalp DPC. During construction of the library, unique molecular identifiers were attached to individual cDNA molecules for quantitative, reproducible TCR counting. TCRdb called the RACE reads again in MiXCR, with one record for every CDR3 protein. Of tens of thousands of distinct CDR3 sequences listed, 9.6% are singletons.

This clonotype was sampled from a woman in her thirties or forties with alopecia areata. Some clones in this sample may be carry-over from other donors' samples. The sequences come from whole blood, collected in connection with sensitization to the hapten diphenylcyclopropenone (DPC). This chain uses TRBV7-6 with TRBJ1-5; D not certain. This CDR3 reads CASSPFLGPQHF. CDR3 DNA: TGTGCCAGCAGCCCATTTCTAGGGCCCCAGCATTTT. The whole variable domain, filled in from reference TRBV7-6 and TRBJ1-5, reads GAGVSQSPRYKVTKRGQDVALRCDPISGHVSLYWYRQALGQGPEFLTYFNYEAQQDKSGLPNDRFSAERPEGSISTLTIQRTEQRDSAMYRCASSPFLGPQHFGDGTRLSIL.